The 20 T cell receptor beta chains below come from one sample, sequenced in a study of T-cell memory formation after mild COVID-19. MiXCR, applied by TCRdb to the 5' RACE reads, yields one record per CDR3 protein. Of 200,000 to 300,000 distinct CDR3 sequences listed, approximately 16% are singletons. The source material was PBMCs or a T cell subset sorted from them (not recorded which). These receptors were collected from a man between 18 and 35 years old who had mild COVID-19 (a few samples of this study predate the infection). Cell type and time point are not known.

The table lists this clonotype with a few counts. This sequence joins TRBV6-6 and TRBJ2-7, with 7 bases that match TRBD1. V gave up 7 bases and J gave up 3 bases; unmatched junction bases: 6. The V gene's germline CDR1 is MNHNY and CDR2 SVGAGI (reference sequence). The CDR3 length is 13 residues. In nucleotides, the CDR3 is TGTGCCAGCACTCCGGGACAGAACTACGAGCAGTACTTC. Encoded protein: CASTPGQNYEQYF.

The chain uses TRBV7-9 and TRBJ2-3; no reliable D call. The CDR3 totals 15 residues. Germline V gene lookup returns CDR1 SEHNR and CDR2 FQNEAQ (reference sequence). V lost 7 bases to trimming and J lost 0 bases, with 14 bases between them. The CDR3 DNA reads TGTGCCAGCAACAACACGACGGCTAGCACAGATACGCAGTATTTT. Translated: CASNNTTASTDTQYF.

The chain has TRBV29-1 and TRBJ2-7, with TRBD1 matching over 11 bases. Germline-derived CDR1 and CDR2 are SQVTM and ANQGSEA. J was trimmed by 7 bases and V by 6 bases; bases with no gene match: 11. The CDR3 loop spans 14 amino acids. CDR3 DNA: TGCAGCGTCGGGACAGGGGGATGGCCGGGAGAGCAGTACTTC. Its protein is CSVGTGGWPGEQYF.

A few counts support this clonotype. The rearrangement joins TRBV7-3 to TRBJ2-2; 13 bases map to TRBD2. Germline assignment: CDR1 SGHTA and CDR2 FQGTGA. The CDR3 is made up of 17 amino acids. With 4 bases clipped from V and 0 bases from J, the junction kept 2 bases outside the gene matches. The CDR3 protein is CASSSGLAGTNTGELFF. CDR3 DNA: TGTGCCAGCAGCTCGGGACTAGCGGGAACGAACACCGGGGAGCTGTTTTTT. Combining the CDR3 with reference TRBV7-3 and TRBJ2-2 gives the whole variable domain GAGVSQTPSNKVTEKGKYVELRCDPISGHTALYWYRQSLGQGPEFLIYFQGTGAADDSGLPNDRFFAVRPEGSVSTLKIQRTERGDSAVYLCASSSGLAGTNTGELFFGEGSRLTVL.

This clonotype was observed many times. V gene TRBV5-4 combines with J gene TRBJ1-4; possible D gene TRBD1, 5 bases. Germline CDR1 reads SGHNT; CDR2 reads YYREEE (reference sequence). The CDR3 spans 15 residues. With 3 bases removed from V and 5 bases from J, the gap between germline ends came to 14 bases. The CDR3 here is CASSSRSRGNEKLFF. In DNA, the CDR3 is TGTGCCAGCAGCTCCCGGAGTAGGGGAAATGAAAAACTGTTTTTT. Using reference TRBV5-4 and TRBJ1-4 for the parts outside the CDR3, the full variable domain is ETGVTQSPTHLIKTRGQQVTLRCSSQSGHNTVSWYQQALGQGPQFIFQYYREEENGRGNFPPRFSGLQFPNYSSELNVNALELDDSALYLCASSSRSRGNEKLFFGSGTQLSVL.

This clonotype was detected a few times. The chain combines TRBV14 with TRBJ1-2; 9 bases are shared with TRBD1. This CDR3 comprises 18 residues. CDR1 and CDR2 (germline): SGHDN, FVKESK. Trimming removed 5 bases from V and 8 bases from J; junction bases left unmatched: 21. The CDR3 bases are TGTGCCAGCAGCTCCGAAAAGAAGCTTAACAGGGGGCAAGGAGGCTACACCTTC. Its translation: CASSSEKKLNRGQGGYTF.

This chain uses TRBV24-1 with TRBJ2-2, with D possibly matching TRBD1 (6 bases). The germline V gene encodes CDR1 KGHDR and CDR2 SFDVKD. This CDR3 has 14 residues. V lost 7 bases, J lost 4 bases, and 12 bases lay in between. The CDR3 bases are TGTGCCACCAGGAGACTGGACAGCACCGGGGAGCTGTTTTTT. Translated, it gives CATRRLDSTGELFF.

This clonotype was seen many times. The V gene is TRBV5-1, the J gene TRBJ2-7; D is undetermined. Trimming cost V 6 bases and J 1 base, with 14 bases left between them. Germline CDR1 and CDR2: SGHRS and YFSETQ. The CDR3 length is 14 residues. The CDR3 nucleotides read TGCGCCAGCAACCTCGGTGGGGTATCCTACGAGCAGTACTTC. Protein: CASNLGGVSYEQYF.

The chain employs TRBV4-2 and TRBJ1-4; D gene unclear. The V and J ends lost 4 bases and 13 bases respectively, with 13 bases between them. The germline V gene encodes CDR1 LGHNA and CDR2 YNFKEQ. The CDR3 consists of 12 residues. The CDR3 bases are TGTGCCAGCAGCCGGGTGGGGATACGACTGTTTTTT. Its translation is CASSRVGIRLFF.

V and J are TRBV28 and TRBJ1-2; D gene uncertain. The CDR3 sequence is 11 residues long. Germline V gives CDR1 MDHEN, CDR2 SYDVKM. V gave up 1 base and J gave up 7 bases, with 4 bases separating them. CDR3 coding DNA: TGTGCCAGCAGTTTATTCTCTGGCTACACCTTC. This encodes CASSLFSGYTF.

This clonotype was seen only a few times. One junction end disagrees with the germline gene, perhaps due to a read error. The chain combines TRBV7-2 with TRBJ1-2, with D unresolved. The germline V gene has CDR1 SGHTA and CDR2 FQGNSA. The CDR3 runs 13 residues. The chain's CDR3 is CASSTGSTYGYTF. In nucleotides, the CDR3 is TGTGCTAGCAGCACCGGGTCCACCTATGGCTACACCTTC.

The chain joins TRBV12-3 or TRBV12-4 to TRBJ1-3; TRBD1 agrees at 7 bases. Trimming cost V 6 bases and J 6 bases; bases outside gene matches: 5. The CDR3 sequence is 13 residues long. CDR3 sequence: CASSKDRINTIYF. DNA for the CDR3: TGTGCCAGCAGCAAGGACAGGATAAACACCATATATTTT.

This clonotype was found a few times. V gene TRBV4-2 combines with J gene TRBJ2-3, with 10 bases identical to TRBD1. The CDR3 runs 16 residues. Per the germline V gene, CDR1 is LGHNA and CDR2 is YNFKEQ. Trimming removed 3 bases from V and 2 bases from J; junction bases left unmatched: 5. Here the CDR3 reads CASSQGGQGITDTQYF. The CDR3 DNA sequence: TGTGCCAGCAGCCAGGGGGGACAGGGGATCACAGATACGCAGTATTTT.

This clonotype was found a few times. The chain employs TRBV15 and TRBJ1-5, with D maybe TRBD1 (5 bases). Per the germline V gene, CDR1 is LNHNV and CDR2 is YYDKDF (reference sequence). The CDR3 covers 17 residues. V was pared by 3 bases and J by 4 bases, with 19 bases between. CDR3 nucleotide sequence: TGTGCCACCAGCAGTTCTGTGAGGAGGGGAATGAATCAGCCCCAGCATTTT. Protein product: CATSSSVRRGMNQPQHF. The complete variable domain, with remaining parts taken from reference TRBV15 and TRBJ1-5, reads DAMVIQNPRYQVTQFGKPVTLSCSQTLNHNVMYWYQQKSSQAPKLLFHYYDKDFNNEADTPDNFQSRRPNTSFCFLDIRSPGLGDTAMYLCATSSSVRRGMNQPQHFGDGTRLSIL.

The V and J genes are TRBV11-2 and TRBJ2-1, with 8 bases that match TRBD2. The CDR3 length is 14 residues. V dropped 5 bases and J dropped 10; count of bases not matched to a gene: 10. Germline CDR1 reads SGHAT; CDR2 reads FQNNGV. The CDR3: CASSPPGGGREQFF. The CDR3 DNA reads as TGTGCCAGCAGCCCCCCTGGCGGGGGGCGAGAGCAGTTCTTC.

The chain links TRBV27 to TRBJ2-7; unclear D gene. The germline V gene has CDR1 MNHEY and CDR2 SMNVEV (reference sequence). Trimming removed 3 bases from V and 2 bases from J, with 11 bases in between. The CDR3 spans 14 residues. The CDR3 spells CASSFGGAAYEQYF. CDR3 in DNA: TGTGCCAGCAGTTTCGGCGGAGCCGCCTACGAGCAGTACTTC.

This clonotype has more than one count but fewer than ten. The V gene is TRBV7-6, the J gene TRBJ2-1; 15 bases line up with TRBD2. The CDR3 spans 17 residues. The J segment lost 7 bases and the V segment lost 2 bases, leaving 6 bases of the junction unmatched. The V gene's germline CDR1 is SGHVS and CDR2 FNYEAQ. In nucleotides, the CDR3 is TGTGCCAGCAGCTTAACGGGGACTAGCGGGGGGAGGAATGAGCAGTTCTTC. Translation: CASSLTGTSGGRNEQFF.

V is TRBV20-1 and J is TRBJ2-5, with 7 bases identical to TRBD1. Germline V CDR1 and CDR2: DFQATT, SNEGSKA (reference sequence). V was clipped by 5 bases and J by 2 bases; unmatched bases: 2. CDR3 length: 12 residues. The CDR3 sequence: CSASDRQETQYF. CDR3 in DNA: TGCAGTGCTTCGGACAGGCAAGAGACCCAGTACTTC.

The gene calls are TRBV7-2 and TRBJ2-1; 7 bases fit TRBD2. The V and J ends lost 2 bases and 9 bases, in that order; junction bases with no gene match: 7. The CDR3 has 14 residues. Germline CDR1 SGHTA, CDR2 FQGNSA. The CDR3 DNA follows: TGTGCCAGCAGCTTATCCCTCGGGGGGTTTGAGCAGTTCTTC. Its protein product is CASSLSLGGFEQFF. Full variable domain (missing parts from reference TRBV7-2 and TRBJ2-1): GAGVSQSPSNKVTEKGKDVELRCDPISGHTALYWYRQSLGQGLEFLIYFQGNSAPDKSGLPSDRFSAERTGGSVSTLTIQRTQQEDSAVYLCASSLSLGGFEQFFGPGTRLTVL.

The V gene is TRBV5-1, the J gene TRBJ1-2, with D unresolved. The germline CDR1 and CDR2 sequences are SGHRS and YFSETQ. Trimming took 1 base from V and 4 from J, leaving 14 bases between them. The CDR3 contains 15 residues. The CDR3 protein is CASSLRGFGVYGYTF. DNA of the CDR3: TGCGCCAGCAGCTTGCGAGGTTTCGGAGTCTATGGCTACACCTTC.